What follows are 6 T cell receptor beta chains derived from one specimen sequenced in a study of tissue T cells after allogeneic stem cell transplantation. Assay used: immunoSEQ multiplex PCR; TCRdb lists only in-frame clones, some missing. Here the sample spans just over 25,000 clones, less than 95% being singletons. Sequenced here: blood, sampled before transplantation. These receptor sequences come from a male donor older than 55 who later had graft-versus-host disease after an allogeneic stem cell transplant.

In its sample, this clone was seen once. The chain recombines TRBV18 with TRBJ1-3, with D possibly being TRBD1 (6 bases). From germline, CDR1 is KGHSH and CDR2 LQKENI. The germline V and J ends were trimmed by 1 base and 2 bases, with 15 bases remaining between them. CDR3 length equals 17 residues. CDR3 loop: CASSPRGGGRAGNTIYF. The CDR3 coding sequence is TGTGCCAGCTCACCACGTGGCGGGGGCCGGGCTGGAAACACCATATATTTT. The full variable domain, rest sourced from reference TRBV18 and TRBJ1-3, is NAGVMQNPRHLVRRRGQEARLRCSPMKGHSHVYWYRQLPEEGLKFMVYLQKENIIDESGMPKERFSAEFPKEGPSILRIQQVVRGDSAAYFCASSPRGGGRAGNTIYFGEGSWLTVV.

The rearrangement joins TRBV4-1 to TRBJ2-5; weak D call: TRBD2 (6 bases). There are 15 residues in the CDR3. V was clipped by 1 base and J by 5 bases, with 14 bases between them. In germline, CDR1 is MGHRA, CDR2 YSYEKL. The CDR3 here is CASSQGTGVGETQYF. The CDR3 coding sequence is TGCGCCAGCAGCCAAGGAACGGGAGTAGGTGAGACCCAGTACTTC.

The chain recombines TRBV2 with TRBJ2-2; D unresolved. Trimming stripped 6 bases from V and 0 bases from J, with 8 bases between. Germline V gene lookup returns CDR1 SNHLY and CDR2 FYNNEI. The CDR3 length is 14 residues. The CDR3 here is CASRVGTNTGELFF. CDR3 nucleotides: TGTGCCAGCAGGGTGGGGACGAACACCGGGGAGCTGTTTTTT. Variable domain in full (rest from reference TRBV2 and TRBJ2-2): EPEVTQTPSHQVTQMGQEVILRCVPISNHLYFYWYRQILGQKVEFLVSFYNNEISEKSEIFDDQFSVERPDGSNFTLKIRSTKLEDSAMYFCASRVGTNTGELFFGEGSRLTVL.

This clone was observed a few times. The chain uses TRBV14 and TRBJ1-4; D is unclear. Germline CDR1 SGHDN, CDR2 FVKESK. This CDR3 is 12 amino acids long. Trimming cost V 4 bases and J 3 bases, with 3 bases left between them. CDR3: CASSPANEKLFF. CDR3 bases: TGTGCCAGCAGCCCTGCTAATGAAAAACTGTTTTTT. Supplemented by reference TRBV14 and TRBJ1-4, the full variable domain reads EAGVTQFPSHSVIEKGQTVTLRCDPISGHDNLYWYRRVMGKEIKFLLHFVKESKQDESGMPNNRFLAERTGGTYSTLKVQPAELEDSGVYFCASSPANEKLFFGSGTQLSVL.

The CDR3: CAWSRGSYEQYF. DNA for the CDR3: TGTGCCTGGAGTAGGGGGAGTTACGAGCAGTACTTC. The rearrangement joins TRBV30 to TRBJ2-7; TRBD1 might be the D (6 bases). Trimming removed 2 bases at V and 4 bases at J, with 9 bases between. The CDR3 extends over 12 amino acids. Germline V gives CDR1 GTSNPN, CDR2 SVGIG (reference sequence).

The genes are TRBV11-2 and TRBJ2-6, with TRBD1 matching over 7 bases. The V gene end was trimmed by 6 bases and the J gene end by 2 bases; junction bases not matched to a gene: 4. The CDR3 covers 15 residues. Germline CDR1 SGHAT, CDR2 FQNNGV. CDR3 sequence: CASRPTGAGANVLTF. The CDR3 bases are TGTGCCAGCAGACCTACAGGGGCTGGGGCCAACGTCCTGACTTTC.